This is a list of T cell receptor beta chains from one sample in a study of CD8 T cells in Susac syndrome. Via MiXCR, TCRdb re-called the immunoSEQ multiplex PCR reads, giving one row per CDR3 protein. The repertoire consists of some 450,000 distinct CDR3 sequences, with about 85% occurring once and the leading ten covering approximately 0.12%. The sample consisted of CD8+ T cells from PBMCs. These receptors were collected from a human donor with multiple sclerosis. Both conserved end residues are trimmed from each CDR3. Fields, in order: V gene, CDR3 protein.

>TRBV6-6
ASSPNQGGTEAF
>TRBV27
ASSFSGDSSYEQY
>TRBV30
AWSYTASTDTQY
>TRBV14
ASGGEVNTEAF
>TRBV6-1
ASSEYPGKIYEQY
>TRBV4-1
ASSRMTGGSYEQY
>TRBV6-5
ASSYSHGNEQF
>TRBV3-1
ASSQTPGGLGGELF
>TRBV30
AWRQDVSYT
>TRBV12-3/TRBV12-4
ASSLAEEAGPDSDEQF
>TRBV28
ASSFGDGWPQH
>TRBV10-3
AISELTDRGETQY
>TRBV27
ASSIVEGNTEAF
>TRBV7-2
ASSLGWVDGYT
>TRBV27
ASSLGTNSPLH
>TRBV6-5
ASSYSMQAEKLF
>TRBV29-1
SVAHFSGRSENEQF
>TRBV29-1
SVGVGQGQETQY
>TRBV27
ASSFYGQETQY
>TRBV19
ASSIVLVRGYEQF
>TRBV10-3
AISEVGDRGIYEQY
>TRBV27
ASSKWTSSTDTQY
>TRBV4-2
ASRALPGQGAQRSGYNEKLF
>TRBV30
AWSGVWQGAYEQY
>TRBV10-3
AISESFRENTDTQY
>TRBV3-1
ASSQGVLSGNTIY
>TRBV20-1
SASRQGLSYEQY
>TRBV5-1
ASSLEWASGRTYGYT